These T cell receptor beta chains were read from a single sample in a study of CD8 T cells in Susac syndrome. TCRdb reanalysed the immunoSEQ multiplex PCR reads using MiXCR and keeps one entry per CDR3 protein. This sample yields around 110,000 distinct CDR3 sequences, of which 94% are seen a single time; over 0.4% belongs to the top ten. Sequencing input: CD8+ T cells from PBMCs. The receptors here all came from a human donor with Susac syndrome. Each CDR3 is given with its conserved first and last residue. The D gene is left open where the match is weak. Size is omitted from some rows. Given values are once, few, many or a class for expanded clones.

d_call,clone_size,j_call,v_call,cdr3_aa,cdr3_nt
TRBD1,NA,TRBJ1-6,TRBV4-1,CASSPGQENSPLHF,TGCGCCAGCAGCCCAGGACAGGAAAATTCACCCCTCCACTTT
TRBD2,NA,TRBJ2-3,TRBV4-1,CASSQDPRLAGLTDTQYF,TGCGCCAGCAGCCAAGATCCCCGACTAGCGGGGCTCACAGATACGCAGTATTTT
NA,NA,TRBJ1-1,TRBV12-3/TRBV12-4,CASTLNREYTEAFF,TGTGCCAGCACCCTAAACAGGGAATACACTGAAGCTTTCTTT
NA,NA,TRBJ1-2,TRBV12-3/TRBV12-4,CASSSPGPYGYTF,TGTGCCAGCAGTTCACCCGGCCCCTATGGCTACACCTTC
NA,NA,TRBJ2-2,TRBV27,CASRPTGTGELFF,TGTGCCAGCAGGCCAACAGGGACCGGGGAGCTGTTTTTT
TRBD1,NA,TRBJ1-2,TRBV9,CASSVDNRGGYGYTF,TGTGCCAGCAGCGTAGATAACAGGGGAGGATATGGCTACACCTTC
NA,NA,TRBJ2-5,TRBV12-3/TRBV12-4,CASSFAQGAETQYF,TGTGCCAGCAGTTTTGCACAGGGAGCCGAGACCCAGTACTTC
NA,NA,TRBJ2-3,TRBV4-3,CASSARETDTQYF,TGCGCCAGCTCCGCTAGAGAAACAGATACGCAGTATTTT
TRBD1,once,TRBJ1-1,TRBV9,CASSPRGQTEAFF,TGTGCCAGCAGCCCAAGGGGGCAAACTGAAGCTTTCTTT
NA,NA,TRBJ2-2,TRBV9,CASSVSRLFGELFF,TGTGCCAGCAGCGTATCGCGACTGTTCGGGGAGCTGTTTTTT
TRBD1,NA,TRBJ1-5,TRBV27,CASSPSGTGSNQPQHF,TGTGCCAGCAGTCCTAGCGGGACAGGTAGCAATCAGCCCCAGCATTTT
NA,NA,TRBJ2-7,TRBV12-3/TRBV12-4,CASSLTEGTTEQYF,TGTGCCAGCAGTTTAACAGAGGGAACCACCGAGCAGTACTTC
TRBD1,NA,TRBJ2-5,TRBV18,CASSPWTGGQETQYF,TGTGCCAGCTCACCATGGACAGGGGGCCAAGAGACCCAGTACTTC
NA,NA,TRBJ1-4,TRBV14,CASSRSITDEKLFF,TGTGCCAGCAGCCGGAGCATAACGGATGAAAAACTGTTTTTT